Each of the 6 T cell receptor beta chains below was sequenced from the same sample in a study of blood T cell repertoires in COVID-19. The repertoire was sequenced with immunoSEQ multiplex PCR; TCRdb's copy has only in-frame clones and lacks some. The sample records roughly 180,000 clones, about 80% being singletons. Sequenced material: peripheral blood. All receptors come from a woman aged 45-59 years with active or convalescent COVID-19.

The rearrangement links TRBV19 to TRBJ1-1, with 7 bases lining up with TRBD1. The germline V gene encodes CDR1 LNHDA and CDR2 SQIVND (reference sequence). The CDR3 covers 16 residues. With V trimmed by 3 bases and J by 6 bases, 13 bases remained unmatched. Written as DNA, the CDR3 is TGTGCCAGTAGTATCCGAGCACAGGGGCGTGGATCTGAAGCTTTCTTT. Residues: CASSIRAQGRGSEAFF. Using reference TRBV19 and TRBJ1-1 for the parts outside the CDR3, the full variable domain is DGGITQSPKYLFRKEGQNVTLSCEQNLNHDAMYWYRQDPGQGLRLIYYSQIVNDFQKGDIAEGYSVSREKKESFPLTVTSAQKNPTAFYLCASSIRAQGRGSEAFFGQGTRLTVV.

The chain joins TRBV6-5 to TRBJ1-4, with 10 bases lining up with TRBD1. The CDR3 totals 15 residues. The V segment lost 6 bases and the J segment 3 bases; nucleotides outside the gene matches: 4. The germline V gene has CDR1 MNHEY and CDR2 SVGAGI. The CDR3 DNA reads TGTGCCAGCAGGGGACAGGGGAGATCTAATGAAAAACTGTTTTTT. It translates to CASRGQGRSNEKLFF.

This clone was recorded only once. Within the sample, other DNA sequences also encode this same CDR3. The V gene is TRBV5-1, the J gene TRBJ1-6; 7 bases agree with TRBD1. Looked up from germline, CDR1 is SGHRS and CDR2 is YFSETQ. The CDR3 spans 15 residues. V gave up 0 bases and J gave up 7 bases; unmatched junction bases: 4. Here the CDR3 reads CASSLGQGQNSPLHF. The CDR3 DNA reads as TGCGCCAGCAGCTTGGGACAGGGTCAGAATTCACCCCTCCACTTT.

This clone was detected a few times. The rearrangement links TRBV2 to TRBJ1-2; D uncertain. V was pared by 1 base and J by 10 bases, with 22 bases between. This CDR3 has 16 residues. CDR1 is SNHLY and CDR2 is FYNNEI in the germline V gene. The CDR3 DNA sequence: TGTGCCAGCAGTGAAGGCTCCTTGGGCGCGAGGGAGGCCTACACCTTC. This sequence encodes CASSEGSLGAREAYTF. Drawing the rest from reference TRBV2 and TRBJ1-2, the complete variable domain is EPEVTQTPSHQVTQMGQEVILRCVPISNHLYFYWYRQILGQKVEFLVSFYNNEISEKSEIFDDQFSVERPDGSNFTLKIRSTKLEDSAMYFCASSEGSLGAREAYTFGSGTRLTVV.

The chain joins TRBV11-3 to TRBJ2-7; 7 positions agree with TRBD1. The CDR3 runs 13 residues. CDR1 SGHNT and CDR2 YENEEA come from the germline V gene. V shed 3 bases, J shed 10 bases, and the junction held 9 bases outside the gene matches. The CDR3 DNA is TGTGCCAGCAGCTTCCGACAGGGTACGGAACAGTACTTC. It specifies CASSFRQGTEQYF.

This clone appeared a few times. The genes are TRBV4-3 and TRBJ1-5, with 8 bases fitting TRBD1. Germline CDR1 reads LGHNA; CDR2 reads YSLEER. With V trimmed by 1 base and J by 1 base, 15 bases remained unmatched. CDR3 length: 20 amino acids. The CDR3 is CASSQGYKGQEFMSNQPQHF. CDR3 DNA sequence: TGCGCCAGCAGCCAAGGGTATAAGGGACAGGAGTTCATGAGCAATCAGCCCCAGCATTTT.